What follows are 29 T cell receptor beta chains derived from one specimen sequenced in a study of blood T cell repertoires in COVID-19. Sequencing was performed with immunoSEQ multiplex PCR; in TCRdb, only in-frame clones are kept and a portion is missing. The table lists just under 350,000 clones, 65% to 85% of them singletons, with just under 3% in the top ten. The sequenced material came from peripheral blood. The receptors originated from a man aged 25-45 years with active or convalescent COVID-19.

The CDR3 sequence is CASSRSGLATDTQYF. The CDR3 DNA reads as TGTGCCAGCAGCCGTTCGGGACTAGCCACAGATACGCAGTATTTT. The rearrangement joins TRBV9 to TRBJ2-3; 9 bases align to TRBD2. The CDR3 totals 15 residues. Looked up from germline, CDR1 is SGDLS and CDR2 is YYNGEE. Unmatched junction bases numbered 5, after V lost 4 bases and J lost 2 bases.

In this sample, this clone turned up once. This chain connects TRBV19 to TRBJ1-2; weak D call: TRBD1 (6 bases). The germline CDR1 and CDR2 sequences are LNHDA and SQIVND (reference sequence). The CDR3 extends over 14 amino acids. V was pared by 7 bases and J by 2 bases, with 14 bases between. CDR3 nucleotide sequence: TGTGCCAGTAAAGTCGACAGGACCAACTATGGCTACACCTTC. Its protein is CASKVDRTNYGYTF.

This chain uses TRBV6-6 with TRBJ2-2, with TRBD2 matching 9 bases. The CDR3 loop spans 15 amino acids. CDR1 MNHNY and CDR2 SVGAGI come from the germline V gene (reference sequence). After removal of 6 bases from V and 5 bases from J, the junction contained 7 bases not matched to a gene. CDR3 in DNA: TGTGCCAGCAGATATAGCGGGAGTACGACCGGGGAGCTGTTTTTT. Its translation is CASRYSGSTTGELFF.

The chain employs TRBV7-8 and TRBJ2-7; 11 bases line up with TRBD1. The CDR3 contains 16 residues. Germline CDR1 reads SGHVS; CDR2 reads FQNEAQ. With 2 bases clipped from V and 4 bases from J, the junction kept 7 bases outside the gene matches. The CDR3 DNA reads as TGTGCCAGCAGCTTACGAGGACAGGGGGCGCATTACGAGCAGTACTTC. Translation gives CASSLRGQGAHYEQYF.

This clone turned up a few times. The rearrangement joins TRBV11-2 to TRBJ2-2; 7 bases line up with TRBD2. This CDR3 is 14 amino acids long. CDR1 is SGHAT, CDR2 FQNNGV, per germline. Trimming took 5 bases from V and 4 from J; bases not matched to a gene: 4. As DNA, the CDR3 is TGTGCCAGCAGCCCCGGGACTATCACCGGGGAGCTGTTTTTT. It translates to CASSPGTITGELFF.

CDR3 sequence: CASSPSGRVHNEQFF. As DNA, the CDR3 is TGTGCCAGCAGCCCTAGCGGGAGAGTACACAATGAGCAGTTCTTC. This chain connects TRBV7-9 to TRBJ2-1; 10 positions agree with TRBD2. The CDR3 has 15 residues. The trim removed 5 bases at V and 5 bases at J, leaving 6 bases unmatched. From germline, CDR1 is SEHNR and CDR2 FQNEAQ (reference sequence).

CDR3 DNA: TGTGCCAGCAGCTTAAGGACAGGCTATTTTGAAGCTTTCTTT. Translation gives CASSLRTGYFEAFF. The chain recombines TRBV7-8 with TRBJ1-1; 7 bases align to TRBD1. The CDR3 totals 14 residues. Germline CDR1 SGHVS, CDR2 FQNEAQ. V was pared by 2 bases and J by 7 bases, with 7 bases of the junction left unmatched.

The V and J genes are TRBV6-6 and TRBJ2-5; TRBD2 aligns across 12 bases. J gave up 1 base and V 6 bases, and 3 bases lay outside the gene matches. Germline CDR1 reads MNHNY; CDR2 reads SVGAGI (reference sequence). This CDR3 contains 15 residues. The CDR3 DNA follows: TGTGCCAGCAGCAGACTAGCGGGGGTCCAAGAGACCCAGTACTTC. It yields the protein CASSRLAGVQETQYF.

The rearrangement uses TRBV18 and TRBJ2-2; 10 bases are shared with TRBD1. Looked up from germline, CDR1 is KGHSH and CDR2 is LQKENI. The V and J ends lost 3 bases and 3 bases, in that order; junction bases with no gene match: 4. The CDR3 runs 16 residues. CDR3 loop: CASSPRDRGYTGELFF. The DNA for the CDR3 is TGTGCCAGCTCACCTAGGGACAGGGGCTACACCGGGGAGCTGTTTTTT. Full variable domain (missing parts from reference TRBV18 and TRBJ2-2): NAGVMQNPRHLVRRRGQEARLRCSPMKGHSHVYWYRQLPEEGLKFMVYLQKENIIDESGMPKERFSAEFPKEGPSILRIQQVVRGDSAAYFCASSPRDRGYTGELFFGEGSRLTVL.

The V and J genes are TRBV28 and TRBJ2-4; TRBD1 aligns across 9 bases. Per the germline V gene, CDR1 is MDHEN and CDR2 is SYDVKM. The V and J ends lost 0 bases and 6 bases, in that order; junction bases with no gene match: 6. CDR3 length equals 16 residues. As DNA, the CDR3 is TGTGCCAGCAGTTTATGGGGGGACAGGGTTGGAAACATTCAGTACTTC. It specifies CASSLWGDRVGNIQYF.

The rearrangement uses TRBV7-2 and TRBJ1-2; 7 bases map to TRBD1. Germline values: CDR1 SGHTA, CDR2 FQGNSA. The CDR3 length is 15 residues. Trimming at V came to 1 base and at J to 2 bases, leaving 4 bases not matched to a gene. This chain's CDR3 is CASSLDRGVNYGYTF. The DNA for the CDR3 is TGTGCCAGCAGCTTAGACAGGGGAGTGAACTATGGCTACACCTTC.

The count of this clone is one. The chain combines TRBV28 with TRBJ2-3; TRBD2 agrees at 13 bases. CDR1 MDHEN and CDR2 SYDVKM come from the germline V gene. The CDR3 contains 15 residues. Losses at the gene ends were 6 bases for V and 6 bases for J; bases not matched to a gene: 6. CDR3 sequence (DNA): TGTGCCAGCAGAAACGGACTAGCGGGAGACGATACGCAGTATTTT. It translates to CASRNGLAGDDTQYF.

The gene calls are TRBV30 and TRBJ2-7, with D possibly being TRBD2 (5 bases). The germline CDR1 and CDR2 sequences are GTSNPN and SVGIG (reference sequence). Trimming removed 5 bases from V and 1 base from J, with 6 bases in between. The CDR3 extends over 11 amino acids. CDR3 region: CAWGLSYEQYF. The CDR3 bases are TGTGCCTGGGGACTTTCCTACGAGCAGTACTTC.

The chain uses TRBV9 and TRBJ1-2; D gene unclear. The germline CDR1 and CDR2 sequences are SGDLS and YYNGEE. The V end was cut by 0 bases, the J end by 0 bases, with 9 bases between. The CDR3 runs 15 residues. CDR3 region: CASSVGPGTNYGYTF. CDR3 nucleotide sequence: TGTGCCAGCAGCGTAGGCCCCGGGACTAACTATGGCTACACCTTC.

The rearrangement uses TRBV11-3 and TRBJ1-1; TRBD1 agrees at 7 bases. This CDR3 is built from 15 residues. Per the germline V gene, CDR1 is SGHNT and CDR2 is YENEEA. The J segment lost 1 base and the V segment lost 1 base, leaving 3 bases of the junction unmatched. The CDR3 loop is CASSLGDRANTEAFF. CDR3 nucleotide sequence: TGTGCCAGCAGCTTAGGAGACAGGGCGAACACTGAAGCTTTCTTT. The full variable domain, rest sourced from reference TRBV11-3 and TRBJ1-1, is EAGVVQSPRYKIIEKKQPVAFWCNPISGHNTLYWYLQNLGQGPELLIRYENEEAVDDSQLPKDRFSAERLKGVDSTLKIQPAELGDSAVYLCASSLGDRANTEAFFGQGTRLTVV.

In this sample, this clone turned up once. This rearrangement joins TRBV2 to TRBJ2-3; the D is unclear. CDR1 SNHLY and CDR2 FYNNEI come from the germline V gene. V was shortened by 0 bases and J by 6 bases, with 7 bases between the two germline ends. This CDR3 contains 13 residues. The CDR3 sequence is CASSEAAPDTQYF. Here the CDR3 DNA reads TGTGCCAGCAGTGAAGCCGCGCCGGATACGCAGTATTTT. The full variable domain, its missing parts supplied by reference TRBV2 and TRBJ2-3, is EPEVTQTPSHQVTQMGQEVILRCVPISNHLYFYWYRQILGQKVEFLVSFYNNEISEKSEIFDDQFSVERPDGSNFTLKIRSTKLEDSAMYFCASSEAAPDTQYFGPGTRLTVL.

The rearrangement uses TRBV7-9 and TRBJ1-2, with 7 nucleotides matching TRBD1. The germline V gene has CDR1 SEHNR and CDR2 FQNEAQ (reference sequence). CDR3 size: 14 residues. With 5 bases clipped from V and 8 bases from J, the junction kept 11 bases outside the gene matches. The CDR3 coding sequence is TGTGCCAGCAGCCCCCTCGACAGGGACCGAGGCTACACCTTC. Its translation: CASSPLDRDRGYTF.

This clone was counted between two and nine times. The chain links TRBV25-1 to TRBJ1-4, with D hard to call. From germline, CDR1 is MGHDK and CDR2 SYGVNS. The CDR3 consists of 16 residues. V lost 1 base to trimming and J lost 4 bases, with 13 bases between them. CDR3 bases: TGTGCCAGCAGTGAATTGGGCGGAGGAAATAATGAAAAACTGTTTTTT. Protein product: CASSELGGGNNEKLFF. Together with reference TRBV25-1 and TRBJ1-4, the CDR3 gives the full variable domain: EADIYQTPRYLVIGTGKKITLECSQTMGHDKMYWYQQDPGMELHLIHYSYGVNSTEKGDLSSESTVSRIRTEHFPLTLESARPSHTSQYLCASSELGGGNNEKLFFGSGTQLSVL.

The chain links TRBV4-1 to TRBJ2-3; TRBD1 matches 9 bases. The CDR3 spans 17 residues. Germline V gene data show CDR1 as MGHRA and CDR2 as YSYEKL. The ends lost 0 bases at V and 1 base at J; junction bases unmatched: 5. CDR3 sequence (DNA): TGCGCCAGCAGCCAAGACCAGACAGGGGGTGGCACAGATACGCAGTATTTT. This codes for CASSQDQTGGGTDTQYF.

As to this clone: Additional DNA sequences in this sample encode the identical CDR3. V and J are TRBV9 and TRBJ2-5; 8 bases fit TRBD2. Trimming removed 0 bases from V and 2 bases from J; junction bases left unmatched: 3. In germline, CDR1 is SGDLS, CDR2 YYNGEE. The CDR3 has 15 residues. CDR3 protein: CASSVAGGPQETQYF. The CDR3 DNA follows: TGTGCCAGCAGCGTAGCGGGAGGGCCTCAAGAGACCCAGTACTTC.

The chain recombines TRBV11-2 with TRBJ2-5, with 11 bases identical to TRBD2. The CDR3 runs 16 residues. Trimming cost V 6 bases and J 3 bases; bases outside gene matches: 9. CDR1 SGHAT and CDR2 FQNNGV come from the germline V gene. CDR3 coding DNA: TGTGCCAGCAGGTATCTAGCGGGGGGAAAAGAAGAGACCCAGTACTTC. Its protein is CASRYLAGGKEETQYF.

In nucleotides, the CDR3 is TGCGCCAGCAGCTTGGCACTAGCGGGAGTAAGTGAGCAGTTCTTC. This gives the protein CASSLALAGVSEQFF. The chain employs TRBV5-1 and TRBJ2-1; the match to TRBD2 covers 11 bases. The V segment lost 0 bases and the J segment 9 bases; nucleotides outside the gene matches: 5. CDR3 size: 15 residues. The germline V gene has CDR1 SGHRS and CDR2 YFSETQ.

This rearrangement joins TRBV28 to TRBJ1-5; 9 nucleotides agree with TRBD1. Germline V CDR1 and CDR2: MDHEN, SYDVKM. The CDR3 is 16 amino acids. Losses at the gene ends were 4 bases for V and 2 bases for J; bases not matched to a gene: 6. CDR3 sequence (DNA): TGTGCCAGCAGTTCCCCTGACAGGGGGGGCAATCAGCCCCAGCATTTT. Translated: CASSSPDRGGNQPQHF. The full variable domain, completed using reference TRBV28 and TRBJ1-5, is DVKVTQSSRYLVKRTGEKVFLECVQDMDHENMFWYRQDPGLGLRLIYFSYDVKMKEKGDIPEGYSVSREKKERFSLILESASTNQTSMYLCASSSPDRGGNQPQHFGDGTRLSIL.

The gene calls are TRBV7-8 and TRBJ2-5, with 9 bases lining up with TRBD2. CDR3 length equals 14 residues. V dropped 4 bases and J dropped 4; count of bases not matched to a gene: 4. CDR1 SGHVS and CDR2 FQNEAQ come from the germline V gene. The CDR3 DNA reads TGTGCCAGCAGCTGGGAACTAGCGGGAGAGACCCAGTACTTC. As protein: CASSWELAGETQYF.

The rearrangement uses TRBV18 and TRBJ2-1; D is undetermined. In germline, CDR1 is KGHSH, CDR2 LQKENI. The CDR3 has 15 residues. The germline V and J ends were trimmed by 0 bases and 0 bases, with 6 bases remaining between them. In DNA, the CDR3 is TGTGCCAGCTCACCACCGGAGAGCTCCTACAATGAGCAGTTCTTC. This codes for CASSPPESSYNEQFF.

This rearrangement joins TRBV4-2 to TRBJ1-2; 11 nucleotides align to TRBD1. The ends lost 1 base at V and 8 bases at J; junction bases unmatched: 6. This CDR3 is built from 15 residues. Germline V CDR1 and CDR2: LGHNA, YNFKEQ. The CDR3 region has the DNA TGTGCCAGCAGCCAAGGTTCGGGACAGGGGGGCGGCTACACCTTC. Residues: CASSQGSGQGGGYTF.

The chain has TRBV9 and TRBJ1-6; D call uncertain. Germline CDR1 and CDR2: SGDLS and YYNGEE. V was shortened by 0 bases and J by 8 bases, with 3 bases between the two germline ends. The CDR3 runs 12 residues. CDR3: CASSVDYSPLHF. Written as DNA, the CDR3 is TGTGCCAGCAGCGTAGACTATTCACCCCTCCACTTT.

This chain joins TRBV7-8 and TRBJ1-5; D is unresolved. The CDR3 totals 17 residues. Germline assignment: CDR1 SGHVS and CDR2 FQNEAQ. V was pared by 2 bases and J by 5 bases, with 19 bases between. The CDR3 DNA reads as TGTGCCAGCAGCTTAAGGCGGGGAGGGCTCCTCTATCAGCCCCAGCATTTT. This codes for CASSLRRGGLLYQPQHF.

This clone has only a few counts. J is TRBJ2-1 and V is TRBV27; 10 nucleotides match TRBD2. J gave up 3 bases and V 3 bases, and 8 bases lay outside the gene matches. Germline CDR1 is MNHEY and CDR2 is SMNVEV (reference sequence). The CDR3 covers 17 residues. The CDR3 nucleotides read TGTGCCAGCAGTTTCGGGCTAGCGGGAGATAGCTACAATGAGCAGTTCTTC. This gives the protein CASSFGLAGDSYNEQFF.